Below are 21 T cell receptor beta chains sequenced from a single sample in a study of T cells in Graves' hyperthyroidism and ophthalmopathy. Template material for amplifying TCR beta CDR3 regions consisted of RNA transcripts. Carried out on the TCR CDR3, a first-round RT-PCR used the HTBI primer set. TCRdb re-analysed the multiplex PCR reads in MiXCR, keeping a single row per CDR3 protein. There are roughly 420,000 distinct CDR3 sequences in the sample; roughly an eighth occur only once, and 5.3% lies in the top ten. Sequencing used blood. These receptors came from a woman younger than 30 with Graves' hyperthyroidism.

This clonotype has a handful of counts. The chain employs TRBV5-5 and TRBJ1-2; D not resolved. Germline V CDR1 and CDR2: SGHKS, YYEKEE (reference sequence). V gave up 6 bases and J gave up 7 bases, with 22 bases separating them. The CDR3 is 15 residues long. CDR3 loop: CASTLTSPGDGGYTF. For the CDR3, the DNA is TGTGCCAGCACCCTTACAAGTCCCGGGGATGGTGGCTACACCTTC. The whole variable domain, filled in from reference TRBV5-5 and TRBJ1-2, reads DAGVTQSPTHLIKTRGQQVTLRCSPISGHKSVSWYQQVLGQGPQFIFQYYEKEERGRGNFPDRFSARQFPNYSSELNVNALLLGDSALYLCASTLTSPGDGGYTFGSGTRLTVV.

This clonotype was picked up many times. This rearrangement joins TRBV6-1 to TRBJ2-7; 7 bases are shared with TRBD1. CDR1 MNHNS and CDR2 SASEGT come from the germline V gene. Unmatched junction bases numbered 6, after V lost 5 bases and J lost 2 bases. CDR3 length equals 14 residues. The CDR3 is CASSIRDSPYEQYF. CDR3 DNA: TGTGCCAGCAGTATCCGGGACAGCCCCTACGAGCAGTACTTC.

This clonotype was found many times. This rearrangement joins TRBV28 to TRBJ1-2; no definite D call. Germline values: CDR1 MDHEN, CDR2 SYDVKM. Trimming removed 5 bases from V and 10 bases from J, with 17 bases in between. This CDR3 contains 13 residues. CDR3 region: CASSQRGRWDYTF. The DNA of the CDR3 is TGTGCCAGCAGTCAAAGAGGACGCTGGGACTACACCTTC.

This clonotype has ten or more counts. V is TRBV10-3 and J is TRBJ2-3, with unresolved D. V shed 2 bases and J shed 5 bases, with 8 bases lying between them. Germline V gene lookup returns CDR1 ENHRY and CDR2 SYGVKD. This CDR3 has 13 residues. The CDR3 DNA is TGTGCCATCAGTGAGGCAATCATAGATACGCAGTATTTT. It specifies CAISEAIIDTQYF.

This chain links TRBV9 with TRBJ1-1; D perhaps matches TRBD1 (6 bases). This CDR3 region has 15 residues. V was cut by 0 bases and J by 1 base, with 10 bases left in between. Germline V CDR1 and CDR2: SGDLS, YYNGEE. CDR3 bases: TGTGCCAGCAGCGTAGATCCAGGGGCGAACACTGAAGCTTTCTTT. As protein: CASSVDPGANTEAFF.

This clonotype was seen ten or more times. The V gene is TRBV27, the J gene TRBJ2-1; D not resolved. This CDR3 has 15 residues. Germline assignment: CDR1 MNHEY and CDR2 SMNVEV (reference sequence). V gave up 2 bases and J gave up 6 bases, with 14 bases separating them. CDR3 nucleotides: TGTGCCAGCAGTTTAGCGGACGCTTACTTCAATGAGCAGTTCTTC. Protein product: CASSLADAYFNEQFF.

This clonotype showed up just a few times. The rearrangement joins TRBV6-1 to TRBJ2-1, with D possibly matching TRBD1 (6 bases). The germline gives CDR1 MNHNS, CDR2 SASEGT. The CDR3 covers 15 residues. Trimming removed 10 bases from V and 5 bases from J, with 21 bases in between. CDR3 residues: CAISPGVRNHNEQFF. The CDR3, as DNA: TGTGCCATCTCCCCAGGGGTCCGAAACCACAATGAGCAGTTCTTC.

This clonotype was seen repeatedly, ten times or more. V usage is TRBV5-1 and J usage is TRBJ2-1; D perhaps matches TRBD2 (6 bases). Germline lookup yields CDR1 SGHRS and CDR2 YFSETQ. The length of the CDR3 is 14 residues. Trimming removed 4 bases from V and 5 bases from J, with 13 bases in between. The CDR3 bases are TGCGCCAGCAGCCCGGGACTGATAAACAATGAGCAGTTCTTC. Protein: CASSPGLINNEQFF.

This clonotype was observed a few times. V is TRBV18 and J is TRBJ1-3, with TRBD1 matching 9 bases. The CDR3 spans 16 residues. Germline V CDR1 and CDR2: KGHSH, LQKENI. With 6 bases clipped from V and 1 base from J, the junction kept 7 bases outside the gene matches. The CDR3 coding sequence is TGTGCCAGCTCCCGGACAGGGGAGGTATCTGGAAACACCATATATTTT. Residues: CASSRTGEVSGNTIYF. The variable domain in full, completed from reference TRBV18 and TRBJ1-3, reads NAGVMQNPRHLVRRRGQEARLRCSPMKGHSHVYWYRQLPEEGLKFMVYLQKENIIDESGMPKERFSAEFPKEGPSILRIQQVVRGDSAAYFCASSRTGEVSGNTIYFGEGSWLTVV.

The CDR3 sequence: CSVAPTEATNEKLFF. CDR3 bases: TGCAGCGTTGCCCCCACGGAAGCAACTAATGAAAAACTGTTTTTT. J is TRBJ1-4 and V is TRBV29-1; D is ambiguous. The length of the CDR3 is 15 residues. Germline loops: CDR1 SQVTM, CDR2 ANQGSEA. Trimming removed 4 bases at V and 0 bases at J, with 12 bases between.

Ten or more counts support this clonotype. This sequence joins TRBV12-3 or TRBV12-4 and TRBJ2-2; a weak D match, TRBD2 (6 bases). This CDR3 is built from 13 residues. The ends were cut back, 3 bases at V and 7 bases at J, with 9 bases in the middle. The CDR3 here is CASSLGGNGELFF. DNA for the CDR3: TGTGCCAGCAGTTTGGGGGGAAACGGGGAGCTGTTTTTT.

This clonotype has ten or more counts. This CDR3 is CSADRGLQETQYF. DNA for the CDR3: TGCAGTGCCGACAGGGGACTCCAAGAGACCCAGTACTTC. The chain carries TRBV20-1 and TRBJ2-5, with 8 positions matching TRBD1. Germline loops: CDR1 DFQATT, CDR2 SNEGSKA (reference sequence). This CDR3 is built from 13 residues. The trim removed 6 bases at V and 1 base at J, leaving 4 bases unmatched.

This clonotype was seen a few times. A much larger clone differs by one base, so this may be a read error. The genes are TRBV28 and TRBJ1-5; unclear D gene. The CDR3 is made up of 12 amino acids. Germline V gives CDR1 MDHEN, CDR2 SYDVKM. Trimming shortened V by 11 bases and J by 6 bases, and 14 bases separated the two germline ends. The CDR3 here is CACKDGGQPQHF. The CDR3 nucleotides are TGTGCCTGCAAAGACGGAGGTCAGCCCCAGCATTTT. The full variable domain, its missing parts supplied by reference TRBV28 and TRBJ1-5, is DVKVTQSSRYLVKRTGEKVFLECVQDMDHENMFWYRQDPGLGLRLIYFSYDVKMKEKGDIPEGYSVSREKKERFSLILESASTNQTSMYLCACKDGGQPQHFGDGTRLSIL.

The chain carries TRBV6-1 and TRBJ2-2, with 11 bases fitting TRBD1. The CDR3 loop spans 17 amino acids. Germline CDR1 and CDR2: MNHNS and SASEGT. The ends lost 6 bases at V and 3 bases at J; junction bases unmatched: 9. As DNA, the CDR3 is TGTGCCAGCAGAATCCTCAAGGGACAGGGGGACACCGGGGAGCTGTTTTTT. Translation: CASRILKGQGDTGELFF.

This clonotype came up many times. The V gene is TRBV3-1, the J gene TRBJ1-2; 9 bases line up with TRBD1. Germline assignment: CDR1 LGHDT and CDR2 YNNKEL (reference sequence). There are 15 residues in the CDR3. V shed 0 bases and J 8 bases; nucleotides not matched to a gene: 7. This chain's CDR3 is CASSQEYRGLRGYTF. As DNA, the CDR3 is TGTGCCAGCAGCCAAGAATACAGGGGGCTGAGAGGCTACACCTTC.

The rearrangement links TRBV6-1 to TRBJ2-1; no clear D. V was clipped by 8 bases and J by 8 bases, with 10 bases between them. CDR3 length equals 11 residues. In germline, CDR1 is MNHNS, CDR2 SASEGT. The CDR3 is CASAALDEQFF. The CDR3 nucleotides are TGTGCCAGCGCAGCCTTGGATGAGCAGTTCTTC.

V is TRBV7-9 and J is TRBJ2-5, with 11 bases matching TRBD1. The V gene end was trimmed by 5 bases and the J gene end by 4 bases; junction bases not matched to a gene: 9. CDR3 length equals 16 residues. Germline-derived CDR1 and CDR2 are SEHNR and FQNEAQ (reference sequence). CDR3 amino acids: CASSKTSGTGGETQYF. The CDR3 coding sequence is TGTGCCAGCAGCAAAACCTCCGGGACAGGGGGAGAGACCCAGTACTTC.

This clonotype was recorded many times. CDR3 DNA sequence: TGTGCCAGCAGCCCCTCGTCTGCGGGAGTTTATAACGAGCAGTACTTC. Residues: CASSPSSAGVYNEQYF. The rearrangement joins TRBV7-2 to TRBJ2-7, with 7 bases lining up with TRBD2. The CDR3 consists of 16 residues. The ends lost 5 bases at V and 5 bases at J; junction bases unmatched: 15. Germline V gene lookup returns CDR1 SGHTA and CDR2 FQGNSA.

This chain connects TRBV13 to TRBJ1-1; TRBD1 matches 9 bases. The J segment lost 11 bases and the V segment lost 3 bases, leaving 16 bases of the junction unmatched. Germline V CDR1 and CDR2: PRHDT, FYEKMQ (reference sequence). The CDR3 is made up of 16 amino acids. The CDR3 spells CASSFNRGLHGSWAFF. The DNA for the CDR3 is TGTGCCAGCAGCTTTAACAGGGGGCTCCACGGGTCCTGGGCTTTCTTT.

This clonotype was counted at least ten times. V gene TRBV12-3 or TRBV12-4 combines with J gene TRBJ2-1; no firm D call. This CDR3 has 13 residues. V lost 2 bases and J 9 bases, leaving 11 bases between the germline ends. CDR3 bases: TGTGCCAGCAGTTTAAAGCGCCTTGGTGAGCAGTTCTTC. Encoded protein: CASSLKRLGEQFF.

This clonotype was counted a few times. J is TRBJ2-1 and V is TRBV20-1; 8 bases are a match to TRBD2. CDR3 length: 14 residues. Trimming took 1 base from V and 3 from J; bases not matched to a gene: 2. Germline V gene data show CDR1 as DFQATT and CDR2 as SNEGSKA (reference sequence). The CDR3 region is CSARGSGVYNEQFF. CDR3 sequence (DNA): TGCAGTGCTAGAGGTAGCGGGGTCTACAATGAGCAGTTCTTC.